The clone carrying this TCR beta chain has just a few counts. The antigen is undetermined. Scientists ran DNA taken from cultured CD4+ T cells through the Oncomine TCR Beta short-read assay for sequencing. Once CD4+ T cells had been cultured, genomic DNA was extracted from them. MiXCR was run by TCRdb on the PCR reads, yielding one entry per CDR3 protein. The table includes thousands of distinct CDR3 sequences, around 34% detected once. This entry belongs to a study of vaccination and CD4 T cells after COVID-19. Study summary: As their vaccination, participants received two doses of either BNT162b2 or mRNA-1273 vaccine. The authors used overlapping spike peptides from SARS-CoV-2, HCoV-NL63, HCoV-OC43 and HCoV-229E to stimulate cells. For control cultures, the treatment was a CEFX pool, an HIV-1 Nef pool, or no peptide.

The length of the CDR3 is 13 residues. Germline V gives CDR1 SNHLY, CDR2 FYNNEI. V was pared by 3 bases and J by 0 bases, with 4 bases between. The treatment here: approximately 11-day PBMC culture with coronavirus spike peptide pools or control peptides (ViraFEST assay). Researchers collected the unexposed donor's CD4+ T cells before the COVID-19 pandemic (2011-2018). ViraFEST sequenced TCRs after peptide-pool expansion of antigen-specific T cells. The sequence was collected from a human donor in good health. Material: CD4+ T cells from blood, cultured in vitro. The chain couples TRBV2 to TRBJ2-3; D ambiguous. The CDR3, as DNA: TGTGCCAGCAGTGACCGGAGCACAGATACGCAGTATTTT. This codes for CASSDRSTDTQYF.